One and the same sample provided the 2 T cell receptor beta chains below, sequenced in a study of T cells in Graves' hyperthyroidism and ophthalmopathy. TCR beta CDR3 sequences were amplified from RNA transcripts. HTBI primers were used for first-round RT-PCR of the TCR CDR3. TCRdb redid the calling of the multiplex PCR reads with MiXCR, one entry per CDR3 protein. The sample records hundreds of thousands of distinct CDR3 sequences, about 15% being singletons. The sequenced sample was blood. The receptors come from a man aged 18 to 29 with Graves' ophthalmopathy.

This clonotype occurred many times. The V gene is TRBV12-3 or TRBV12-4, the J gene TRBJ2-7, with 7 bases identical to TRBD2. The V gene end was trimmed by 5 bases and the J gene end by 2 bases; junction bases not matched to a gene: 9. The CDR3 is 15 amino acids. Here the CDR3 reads CASSPPGGSPYEQYF. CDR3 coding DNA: TGTGCCAGCAGTCCCCCTGGCGGGAGCCCCTACGAGCAGTACTTC.

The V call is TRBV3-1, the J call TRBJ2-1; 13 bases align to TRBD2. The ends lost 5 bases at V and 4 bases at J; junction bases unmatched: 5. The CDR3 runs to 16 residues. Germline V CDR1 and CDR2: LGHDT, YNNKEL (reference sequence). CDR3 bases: TGTGCCAGCAGCTCCCCGACTAGCGGGGGGTACAATGAGCAGTTCTTC. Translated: CASSSPTSGGYNEQFF.